Below, one T cell receptor beta chain is given with its context. These data originate in a study of blood T cell repertoires in COVID-19. Study as a whole: PBMCs, B-cell-depleted T cells, or T cells provided the cDNA or gDNA that made up the material.

The protocol was immunoSEQ multiplex PCR, while the TCRdb copy is restricted to in-frame clones and leaves out a portion. The table has under 300,000 clones, roughly 85% seen once; the top ten hold 8% to 13%. CDR1 is SEHNR and CDR2 is FQNEAQ in the germline V gene (reference sequence). CDR3 size: 15 residues. Deletions cut 3 bases from V and 1 base from J, with 7 bases between. This sequence was found in a woman between 65 and 79 years old with acute or convalescent COVID-19. The sample was peripheral blood. This chain uses TRBV7-9 with TRBJ1-6, with unresolved D. As DNA, the CDR3 is TGTGCCAGCAGCTTCGGGGATTCCTATAATTCACCCCTCCACTTT. Translating it yields CASSFGDSYNSPLHF.